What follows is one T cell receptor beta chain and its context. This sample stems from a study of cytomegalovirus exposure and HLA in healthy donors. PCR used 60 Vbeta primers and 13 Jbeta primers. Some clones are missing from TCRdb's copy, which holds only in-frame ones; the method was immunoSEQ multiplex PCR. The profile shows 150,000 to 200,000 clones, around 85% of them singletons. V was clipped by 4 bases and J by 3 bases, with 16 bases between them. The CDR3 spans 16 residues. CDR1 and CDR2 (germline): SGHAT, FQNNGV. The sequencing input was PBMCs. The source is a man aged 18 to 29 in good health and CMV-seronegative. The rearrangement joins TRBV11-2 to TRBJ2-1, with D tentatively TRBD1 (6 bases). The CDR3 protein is CASSSMPQGNYNEQFF. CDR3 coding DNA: TGTGCCAGCAGCTCGATGCCGCAGGGGAACTACAATGAGCAGTTCTTC.